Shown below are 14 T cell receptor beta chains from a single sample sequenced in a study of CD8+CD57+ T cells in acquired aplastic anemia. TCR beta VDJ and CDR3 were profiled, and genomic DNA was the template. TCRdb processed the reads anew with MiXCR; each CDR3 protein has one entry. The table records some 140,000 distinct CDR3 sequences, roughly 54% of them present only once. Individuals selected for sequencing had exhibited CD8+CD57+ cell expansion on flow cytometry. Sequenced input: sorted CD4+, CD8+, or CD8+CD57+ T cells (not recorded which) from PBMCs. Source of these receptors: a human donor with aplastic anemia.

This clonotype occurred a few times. In DNA form, the CDR3 reads TGTGCCACCAGCTCCAACCAGGACAGCAAGCAGTTCTTC. Translation gives CATSSNQDSKQFF. The chain combines TRBV24-1 with TRBJ2-1; TRBD1 might be the D (6 bases). Germline assignment: CDR1 KGHDR and CDR2 SFDVKD. The CDR3 loop spans 13 amino acids. V dropped 7 bases and J dropped 11 bases, with 17 bases sitting between them.

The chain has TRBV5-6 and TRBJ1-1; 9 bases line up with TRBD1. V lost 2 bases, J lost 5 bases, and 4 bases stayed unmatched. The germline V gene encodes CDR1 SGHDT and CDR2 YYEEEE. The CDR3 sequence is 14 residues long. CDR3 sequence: CASSLLDRGTEAFF. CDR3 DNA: TGTGCCAGCAGCTTACTGGACAGGGGAACTGAAGCTTTCTTT.

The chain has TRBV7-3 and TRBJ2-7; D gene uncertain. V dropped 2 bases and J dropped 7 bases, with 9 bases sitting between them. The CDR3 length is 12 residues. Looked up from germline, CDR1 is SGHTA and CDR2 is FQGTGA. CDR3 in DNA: TGTGCCAGCAGCTTAGTAGGGCGAGAGCAGTACTTC. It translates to CASSLVGREQYF.

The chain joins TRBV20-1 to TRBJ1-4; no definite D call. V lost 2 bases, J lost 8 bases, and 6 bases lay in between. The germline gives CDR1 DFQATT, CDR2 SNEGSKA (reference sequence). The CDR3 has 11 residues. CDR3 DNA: TGCAGTGCTAGAAGCCGGGAAAAACTGTTTTTT. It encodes CSARSREKLFF.

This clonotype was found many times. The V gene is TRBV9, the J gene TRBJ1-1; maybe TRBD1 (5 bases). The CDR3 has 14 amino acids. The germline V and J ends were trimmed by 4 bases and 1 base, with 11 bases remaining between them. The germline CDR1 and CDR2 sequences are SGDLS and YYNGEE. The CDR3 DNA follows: TGTGCCAGCAGCCCGGGGGGGGAGAACACTGAAGCTTTCTTT. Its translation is CASSPGGENTEAFF.

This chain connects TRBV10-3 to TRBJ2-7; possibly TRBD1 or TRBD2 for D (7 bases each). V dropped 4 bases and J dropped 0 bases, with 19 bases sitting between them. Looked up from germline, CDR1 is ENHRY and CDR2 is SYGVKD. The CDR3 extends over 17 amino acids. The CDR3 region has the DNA TGTGCCATCAGTGCAGGGGGGGGCCCAGGGATCTCCTACGAGCAGTACTTC. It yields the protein CAISAGGGPGISYEQYF.

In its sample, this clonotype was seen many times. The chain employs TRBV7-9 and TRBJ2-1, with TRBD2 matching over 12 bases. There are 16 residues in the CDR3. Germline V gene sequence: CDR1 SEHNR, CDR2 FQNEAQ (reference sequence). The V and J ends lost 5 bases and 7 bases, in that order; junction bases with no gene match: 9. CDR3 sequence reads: CASSDRTSGVINEQFF. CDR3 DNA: TGTGCCAGCAGCGACAGGACTAGCGGGGTTATTAATGAGCAGTTCTTC.

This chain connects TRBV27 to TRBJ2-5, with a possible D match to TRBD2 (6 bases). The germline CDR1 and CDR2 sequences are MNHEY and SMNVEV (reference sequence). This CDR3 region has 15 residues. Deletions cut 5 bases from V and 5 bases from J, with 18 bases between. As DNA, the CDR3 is TGTGCCAGCAGTCACACGCCATCGGGGGTGGAGACCCAGTACTTC. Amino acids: CASSHTPSGVETQYF.

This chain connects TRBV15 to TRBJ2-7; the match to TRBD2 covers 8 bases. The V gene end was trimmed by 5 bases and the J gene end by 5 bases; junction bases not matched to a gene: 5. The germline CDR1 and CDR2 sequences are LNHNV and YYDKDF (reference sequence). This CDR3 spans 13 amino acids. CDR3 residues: CATSLGLADEQYF. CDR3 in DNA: TGTGCCACCAGCTTAGGACTAGCAGACGAGCAGTACTTC.

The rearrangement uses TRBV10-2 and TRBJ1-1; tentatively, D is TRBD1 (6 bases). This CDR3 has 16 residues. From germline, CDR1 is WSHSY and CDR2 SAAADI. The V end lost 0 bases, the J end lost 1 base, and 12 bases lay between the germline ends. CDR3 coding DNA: TGCGCCAGCAGTGAGTCGACAGGAGGTGGGAACACTGAAGCTTTCTTT. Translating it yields CASSESTGGGNTEAFF.

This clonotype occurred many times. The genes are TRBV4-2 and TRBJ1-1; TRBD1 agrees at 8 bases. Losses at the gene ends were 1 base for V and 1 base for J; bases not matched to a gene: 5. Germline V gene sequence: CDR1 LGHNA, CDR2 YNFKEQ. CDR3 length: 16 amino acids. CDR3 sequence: CASSQAAGQENTEAFF. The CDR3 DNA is TGTGCCAGCAGCCAAGCCGCGGGACAGGAGAACACTGAAGCTTTCTTT.

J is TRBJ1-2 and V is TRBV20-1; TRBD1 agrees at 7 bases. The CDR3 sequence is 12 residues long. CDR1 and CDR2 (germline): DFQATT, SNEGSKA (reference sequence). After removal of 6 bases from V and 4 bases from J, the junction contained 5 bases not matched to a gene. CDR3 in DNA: TGCAGTGCGAGACAGGGACTCTATGGCTACACCTTC. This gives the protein CSARQGLYGYTF.

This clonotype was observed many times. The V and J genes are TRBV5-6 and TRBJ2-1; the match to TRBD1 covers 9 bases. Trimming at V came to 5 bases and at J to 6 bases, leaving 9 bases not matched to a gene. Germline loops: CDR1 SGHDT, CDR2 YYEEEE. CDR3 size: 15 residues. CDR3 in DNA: TGTGCCAGCAGTTTTGGACAGGGGCCGGGCAATGAGCAGTTCTTC. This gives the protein CASSFGQGPGNEQFF.

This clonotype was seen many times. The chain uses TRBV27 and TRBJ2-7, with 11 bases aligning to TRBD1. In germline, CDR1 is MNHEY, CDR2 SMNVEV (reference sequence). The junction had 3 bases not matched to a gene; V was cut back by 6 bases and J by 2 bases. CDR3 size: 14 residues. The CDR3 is CASSSGQGAYEQYF. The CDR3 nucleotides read TGTGCCAGCAGCTCGGGACAGGGGGCCTACGAGCAGTACTTC.